Listed here is a single T cell receptor (beta chain). Its specificity is not known. The data originate from a study of T cell repertoires in cytomegalovirus infection. The CDR3 runs to 16 residues. CDR1 is KGHSH and CDR2 is LQKENI in the germline V gene. With 0 bases removed from V and 3 bases from J, the gap between germline ends came to 14 bases. Each CDR3 protein gets one entry after TCRdb re-called the reads with MiXCR. The sample includes some 900,000 distinct CDR3 sequences, approximately 32% seen only once; the top ten take 12%. This TCR was recovered from a human donor in good health (CMV status not recorded). Some clones in this sample may be carry-over from other donors' samples. The sample in question was cultured CD8+ T cells from PBMCs, obtained from culture after CMV antigen stimulation. The chain combines TRBV18 with TRBJ1-2; D ambiguous. The CDR3 DNA is TGTGCCAGCTCACCACCTCCCGATACCGCCTACTATGGCTACACCTTC. Protein product: CASSPPPDTAYYGYTF.